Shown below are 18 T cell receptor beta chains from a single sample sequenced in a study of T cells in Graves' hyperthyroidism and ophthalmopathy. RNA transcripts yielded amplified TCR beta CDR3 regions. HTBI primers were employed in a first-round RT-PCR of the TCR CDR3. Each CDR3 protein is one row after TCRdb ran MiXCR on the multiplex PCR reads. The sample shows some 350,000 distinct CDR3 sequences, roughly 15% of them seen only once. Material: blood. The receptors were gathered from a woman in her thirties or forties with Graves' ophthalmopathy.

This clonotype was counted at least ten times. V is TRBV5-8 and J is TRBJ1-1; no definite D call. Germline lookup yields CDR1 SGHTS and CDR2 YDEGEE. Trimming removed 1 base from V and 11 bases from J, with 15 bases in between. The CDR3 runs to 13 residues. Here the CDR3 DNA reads TGTGCCAGCAGCTTGTACACACCGGGTGGGGCTTTCTTT. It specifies CASSLYTPGGAFF.

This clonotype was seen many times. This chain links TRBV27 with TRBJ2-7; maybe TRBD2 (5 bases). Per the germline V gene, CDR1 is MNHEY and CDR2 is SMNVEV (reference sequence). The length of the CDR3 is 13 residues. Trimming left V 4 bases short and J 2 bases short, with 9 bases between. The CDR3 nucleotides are TGTGCCAGCAGTTCGAAGCGGACCTACGAGCAGTACTTC. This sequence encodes CASSSKRTYEQYF.

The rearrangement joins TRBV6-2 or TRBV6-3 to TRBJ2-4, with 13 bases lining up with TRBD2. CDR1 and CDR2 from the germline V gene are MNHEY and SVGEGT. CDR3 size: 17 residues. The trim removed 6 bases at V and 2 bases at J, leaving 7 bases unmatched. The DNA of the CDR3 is TGTGCCAGCAGCCTCTGGACTAGCGGGAGTTCCAAAAACATTCAGTACTTC. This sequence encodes CASSLWTSGSSKNIQYF.

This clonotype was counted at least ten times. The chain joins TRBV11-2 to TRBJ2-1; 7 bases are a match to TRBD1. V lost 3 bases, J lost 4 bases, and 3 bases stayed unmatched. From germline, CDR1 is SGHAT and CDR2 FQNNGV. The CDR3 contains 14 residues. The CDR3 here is CASSFNRGYNEQFF. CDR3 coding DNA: TGTGCCAGCAGCTTTAACAGGGGTTACAATGAGCAGTTCTTC.

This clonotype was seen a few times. CDR3 protein: CASTQTGTSGNTIYF. For the CDR3, the DNA is TGCGCCAGTACCCAAACAGGGACCTCTGGAAACACCATATATTTT. The chain is built from TRBV10-2 and TRBJ1-3, with D perhaps matching TRBD1 (6 bases). Trimming took 9 bases from V and 0 from J, leaving 15 bases between them. Looked up from germline, CDR1 is WSHSY and CDR2 is SAAADI. CDR3 length equals 15 residues.

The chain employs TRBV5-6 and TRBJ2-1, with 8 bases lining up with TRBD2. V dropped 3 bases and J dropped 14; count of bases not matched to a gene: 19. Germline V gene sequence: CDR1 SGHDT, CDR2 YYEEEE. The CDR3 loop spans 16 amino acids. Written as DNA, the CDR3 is TGTGCCAGCAGCTCGAGCCTTCAGACTAGCGCATATGGGGAGTTCTTC. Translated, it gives CASSSSLQTSAYGEFF.

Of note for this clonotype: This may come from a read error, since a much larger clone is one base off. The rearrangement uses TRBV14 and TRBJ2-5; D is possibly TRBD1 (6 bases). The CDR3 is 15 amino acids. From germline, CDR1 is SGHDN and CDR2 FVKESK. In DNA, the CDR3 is TGTGCCAGCAGCCGTTCGGACAGCTATCAAGAGACCCGGTACTTC. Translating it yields CASSRSDSYQETRYF.

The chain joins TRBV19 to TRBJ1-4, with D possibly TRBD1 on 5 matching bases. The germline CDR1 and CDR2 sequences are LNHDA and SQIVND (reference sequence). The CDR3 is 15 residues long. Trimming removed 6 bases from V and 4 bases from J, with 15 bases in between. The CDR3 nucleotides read TGTGCCAGTAGAAGAACGGGACTGGGTAATGAAAAACTGTTTTTT. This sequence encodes CASRRTGLGNEKLFF.

The chain's CDR3 is CASSHQRARGETQYF. The CDR3 DNA sequence: TGTGCCAGCAGCCACCAGCGGGCTCGGGGGGAGACCCAGTACTTC. The chain couples TRBV7-6 to TRBJ2-5; possibly TRBD2 for D (6 bases). CDR3 size: 15 residues. Germline lookup yields CDR1 SGHVS and CDR2 FNYEAQ. Trimming shortened V by 5 bases and J by 5 bases, and 18 bases separated the two germline ends.

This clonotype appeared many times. For the CDR3, the DNA is TGTGCCAGCAGTGAGGAGGTGGGCACTGAAGCTTTCTTT. This translates into CASSEEVGTEAFF. This chain joins TRBV2 and TRBJ1-1; no reliable D call. This CDR3 has 13 amino acids. The germline CDR1 and CDR2 sequences are SNHLY and FYNNEI. Trimming left V 3 bases short and J 4 bases short, with 9 bases between. The variable domain in full, with the rest retrieved from reference TRBV2 and TRBJ1-1, is EPEVTQTPSHQVTQMGQEVILRCVPISNHLYFYWYRQILGQKVEFLVSFYNNEISEKSEIFDDQFSVERPDGSNFTLKIRSTKLEDSAMYFCASSEEVGTEAFFGQGTRLTVV.

CDR3 region: CASSPEWSGETQYF. The CDR3 DNA is TGTGCCAGCAGCCCAGAATGGAGCGGGGAGACCCAGTACTTC. V and J are TRBV3-1 and TRBJ2-5; maybe TRBD2 (6 bases). From germline, CDR1 is LGHDT and CDR2 YNNKEL (reference sequence). The CDR3 loop spans 14 amino acids. Trimming cost V 4 bases and J 5 bases, with 14 bases left between them.

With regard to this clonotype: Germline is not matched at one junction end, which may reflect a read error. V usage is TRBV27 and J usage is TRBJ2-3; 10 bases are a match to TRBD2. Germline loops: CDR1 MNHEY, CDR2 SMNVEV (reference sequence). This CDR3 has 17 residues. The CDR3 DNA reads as TGTGCCAGCAATTTATTTGGGACTAGCGAATCAACAGATACGCAGTATTTT. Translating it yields CASNLFGTSESTDTQYF.

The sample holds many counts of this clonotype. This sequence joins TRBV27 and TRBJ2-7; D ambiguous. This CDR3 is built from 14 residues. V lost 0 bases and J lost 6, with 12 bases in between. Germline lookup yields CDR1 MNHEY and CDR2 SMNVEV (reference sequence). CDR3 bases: TGTGCCAGCAGTTTATCGCCTATTTCATCCGAGCAGTACTTC. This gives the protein CASSLSPISSEQYF.

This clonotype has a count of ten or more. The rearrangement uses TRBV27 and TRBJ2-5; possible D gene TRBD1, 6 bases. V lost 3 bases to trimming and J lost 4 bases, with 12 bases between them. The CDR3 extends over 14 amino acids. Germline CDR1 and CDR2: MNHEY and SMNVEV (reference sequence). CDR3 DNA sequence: TGTGCCAGCAGTTTCTCCAGGGGTATAGAGACCCAGTACTTC. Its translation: CASSFSRGIETQYF.

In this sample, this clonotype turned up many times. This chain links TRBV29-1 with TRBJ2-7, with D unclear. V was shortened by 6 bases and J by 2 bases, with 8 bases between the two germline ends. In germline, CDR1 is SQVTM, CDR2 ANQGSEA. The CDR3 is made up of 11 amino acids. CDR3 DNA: TGCAGCGTGGGCGGAACCTACGAGCAGTACTTC. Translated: CSVGGTYEQYF.

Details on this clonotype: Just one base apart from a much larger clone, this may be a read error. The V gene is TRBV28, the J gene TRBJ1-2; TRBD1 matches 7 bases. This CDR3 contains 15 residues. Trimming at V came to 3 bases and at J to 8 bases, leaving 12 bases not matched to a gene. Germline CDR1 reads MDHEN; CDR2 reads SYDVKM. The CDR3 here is CASSFWAGGLRGYTF. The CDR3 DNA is TGTGCCAGCAGTTTTTGGGCAGGGGGACTGAGAGGCTACACCTTC.

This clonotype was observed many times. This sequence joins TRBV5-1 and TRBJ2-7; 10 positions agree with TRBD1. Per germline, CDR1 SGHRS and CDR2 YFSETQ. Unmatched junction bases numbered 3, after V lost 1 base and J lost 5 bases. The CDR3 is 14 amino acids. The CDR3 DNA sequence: TGCGCCAGCAGCTTGTCGGGACAGGGGCACGAGCAGTACTTC. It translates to CASSLSGQGHEQYF.

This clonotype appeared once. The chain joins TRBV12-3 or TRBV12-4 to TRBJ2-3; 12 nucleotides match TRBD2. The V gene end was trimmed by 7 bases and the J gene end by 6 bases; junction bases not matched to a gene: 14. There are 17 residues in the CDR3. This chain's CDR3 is CASISRGGTSGLDTQYF. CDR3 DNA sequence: TGTGCCAGCATTAGTCGGGGTGGGACTAGCGGGCTCGATACGCAGTATTTT.